One and the same sample provided the 12 T cell receptor beta chains below, sequenced in a study of CD8+ T cells in alopecia areata. The sequencing template was cDNA reverse transcribed from extracted RNA. Sequencing used immunoSEQ multiplex PCR; TCRdb keeps in-frame clones, though not all of them. The sample contains about 300,000 clones, none of them singletons. Sorting of pooled cutaneous lymph node cells was based on CD4, CD8alpha, NKG2D, NKG2ACE and other markers. The sample was CD4+ T cells sorted from a lymph node. Receptor source: a C3H/HeJ mouse with alopecia areata. The MHC haplotype of this mouse line is H2-k.

Comment on this clone: Gene names follow the mouse nomenclature. The CDR3 bases that were read are TGTGCCAGCAGACTGGGGGGGCGCCGTGAC. Translating gives CASRLGGRRD. The CDR3 reads in full as CASRLGGRRDTQYF. The J gene is TRBJ2-5, the V gene TRBV19; TRBD2 agrees at 11 bases. The CDR3 end lies 4 residues beyond the end of the read and is filled in from the germline J gene. The CDR3 has 14 amino acids. Per germline, CDR1 FNHDT and CDR2 SITEND (reference sequence).

This clone has a handful of counts. Gene names refer to mouse genes. The CDR3 goes on 4 residues after the read ends, and that part is filled in from the germline J gene. This rearrangement joins TRBV1 to TRBJ1-2; perhaps TRBD1 as D (6 bases). Trimming took off 5 bases at V and 0 bases at J, with 13 bases between the two ends. This CDR3 contains 15 residues. Germline V gene data show CDR1 as NSQYPW and CDR2 as LRSPGD (reference sequence). The covered CDR3 bases are TGCACCTGCAGTACCGGACAGATTGCAAACTCC. It translates to CTCSTGQIANS. The complete CDR3 protein is CTCSTGQIANSDYTF. Combining the CDR3 with reference TRBV1 and TRBJ1-2 gives the whole variable domain VTLLEQNPRWRLVPRGQAVNLRCILKNSQYPWMSWYQQDLQKQLQWLFTLRSPGDKEVKSLPGADYLATRVTDTELRLQVANMSQGRTLYCTCSTGQIANSDYTFGSGTRLLVI.

This clone has more than one count but fewer than ten. Gene names and germline match the mouse. The read falls 4 residues short of the CDR3 end, and the missing part is taken from the germline J gene. This rearrangement joins TRBV1 to TRBJ2-3; 7 bases line up with TRBD1. Trimming cost V 0 bases and J 1 base; bases outside gene matches: 4. The length of the CDR3 is 16 residues. Germline V gene sequence: CDR1 NSQYPW, CDR2 LRSPGD (reference sequence). The part of the CDR3 DNA that was read is TGCACCTGCAGTGCAGATGGGCAGGGGGGTGCAGAA. This translates into CTCSADGQGGAE. The complete CDR3 protein is CTCSADGQGGAETLYF.

The table lists this clone with many counts. Each gene name is a mouse one. The DNA ends 4 residues before the CDR3 does, and the rest of the CDR3 is filled in from the germline J gene. The same CDR3 can be traced to other DNA sequences in this sample. V usage is TRBV17 and J usage is TRBJ2-5; TRBD2 matches at 7 bases. The trim removed 2 bases at V and 0 bases at J, leaving 2 bases unmatched. The V gene's germline CDR1 is MNHDT and CDR2 YYDKIL. The CDR3 has 15 residues. The sequenced CDR3 bases are TGTGCTAGCAGTAGACTGGGGGATAACCAAGAC. It translates to CASSRLGDNQD. The full CDR3 protein is CASSRLGDNQDTQYF.

This clone was counted a few times. The gene names here belong to mouse. The sequenced fragment ends 4 residues before the CDR3 boundary, so the rest is inferred from the germline J gene. This chain links TRBV31 with TRBJ1-2; 11 nucleotides match TRBD1. Germline V gene data show CDR1 as GKSSPN and CDR2 as SITVG. The CDR3 runs 14 residues. V trimming: 3 bases; J trimming: 2 bases; junction bases outside the gene matches: 2. The CDR3 DNA, read in part, is TGTGCCTGGAGCGGGGACAGGGGGAACTCC. Translated: CAWSGDRGNS. The CDR3 in its entirety is CAWSGDRGNSDYTF.

This clone was detected only a few times. Here the gene names and germline are mouse. The read gets to within 4 residues of the CDR3 end, and the germline J gene fills in the rest. Other DNA sequences in this specimen translate into the identical CDR3. The chain uses TRBV19 and TRBJ2-1; 9 bases are a match to TRBD1. CDR3 length: 14 amino acids. CDR1 FNHDT and CDR2 SITEND come from the germline V gene (reference sequence). The ends lost 1 base at V and 5 bases at J; junction bases unmatched: 1. The CDR3 reads CASSIRTGDAEQFF. The sequenced CDR3 bases are TGTGCCAGCAGTATACGGACAGGGGATGCT.

This clone was seen only a few times. The germline and genes are mouse ones. The read terminates 4 residues ahead of where the CDR3 ends, so the germline J gene completes it. The V call is TRBV13-1, the J call TRBJ1-1; weak D call: TRBD1 (6 bases). Germline V gene lookup returns CDR1 NSHNY and CDR2 SYGAGN. This CDR3 is 12 amino acids long. The CDR3 loop reads CASSGEGAEVFF. Incomplete CDR3 DNA: TGTGCCAGCAGTGGGGAGGGGGCA.

A few counts support this clone. The genes are named according to mouse. The read finishes 4 residues shy of the CDR3 end, and the germline J gene is used to complete it. The rearrangement uses TRBV13-1 and TRBJ1-1; the D is unclear. This CDR3 contains 15 residues. Trimming took 0 bases from V and 0 from J, leaving 9 bases between them. The germline V gene encodes CDR1 NSHNY and CDR2 SYGAGN. Partial CDR3 DNA: TGTGCCAGCAGTGATGCAGCAACAGCAAACACA. Translation gives CASSDAATANT. The entire CDR3 protein is CASSDAATANTEVFF.

Worth noting for this clone: Mouse germline and gene names are used. The sequenced fragment ends 3 residues before the CDR3 boundary, so the rest is inferred from the germline J gene. This chain links TRBV13-3 with TRBJ1-6, with 7 positions matching TRBD1. TRBJ1-6 falls under the ORF class, with uncertain function. Unmatched junction bases numbered 2, after V lost 7 bases and J lost 4 bases. The CDR3 loop spans 13 amino acids. From germline, CDR1 is NNHDY and CDR2 SYVADS. The part of the CDR3 DNA that was read is TGTGCCAGCGGGGGACAGTATAATTCGCCC. Translation gives CASGGQYNSP. The whole CDR3 sequence is CASGGQYNSPLYF.

On this clone itself: These gene names are mouse names. From the germline J gene comes the end of the CDR3, since the read stops 4 residues before it. Additional DNA sequences in this sample encode the identical CDR3. J is TRBJ2-1 and V is TRBV19; maybe TRBD2 (5 bases). Trimming took 2 bases from V and 0 from J, leaving 12 bases between them. Germline-derived CDR1 and CDR2 are FNHDT and SITEND (reference sequence). There are 16 residues in the CDR3. CDR3 sequence reads: CASSIEAGLNYAEQFF. CDR3 bases read: TGTGCCAGCAGTATTGAAGCTGGGCTTAACTATGCT.

This clone was counted between two and nine times. The genes are named according to mouse. With the read ending 4 residues before the CDR3 end, the germline J gene is used to fill in that end. The chain couples TRBV13-1 to TRBJ1-2; D is perhaps TRBD1 (6 bases). The CDR3 has 14 amino acids. CDR1 is NSHNY and CDR2 is SYGAGN in the germline V gene. V lost 5 bases, J lost 0 bases, and 11 bases lay in between. Partial CDR3 DNA: TGTGCCAGCAGACCGGACAGAGCAAACTCC. Protein sequence: CASRPDRANS. The whole CDR3 sequence reads CASRPDRANSDYTF.

This clone was detected only a few times. Mouse names are used for the genes. The observed sequence ends 4 residues before the CDR3 terminus, with the missing tail filled in from the germline J gene. V and J are TRBV13-3 and TRBJ2-7; 9 bases match TRBD2. Germline V gene sequence: CDR1 NNHDY, CDR2 SYVADS. The CDR3 is 16 residues long. The V segment lost 5 bases and the J segment 1 base; nucleotides outside the gene matches: 10. CDR3 in amino acids: CASSKNHWGASYEQYF. The CDR3 DNA, read in part, is TGTGCCAGCAGCAAAAACCACTGGGGGGCGTCCTAT.